This TCR beta chain was recorded in a study of sequential checkpoint blockade in melanoma. In the study overall: First-line arms were nivolumab then ipilimumab, or the reverse, randomized 1:1.

Treatment in this sample: randomized to nivolumab then ipilimumab (arm A) or the reverse (arm B). No patient had prior DNA-damaging chemotherapy. Live CD3+CD8+ CD19− CD56− cells were sorted from PBMCs. J was trimmed by 3 bases and V by 5 bases; bases with no gene match: 9. This CDR3 is 16 amino acids long. CDR1 is LGHNA and CDR2 is YNFKEQ in the germline V gene. This table comes from immunoSEQ multiplex PCR, and its TCRdb copy is limited to in-frame clones, with some not included. In the table there are fewer than 15,000 clones, 60% to 75% of which are singletons. This receptor was identified in a human donor with melanoma. The sample in question was CD8+ T cells sorted from blood (inferred from file names), obtained from a patient given nivolumab and ipilimumab in sequence. This chain connects TRBV4-2 to TRBJ1-2; TRBD1 aligns across 10 bases. CDR3 amino acids: CASSEQWGTGDYGYTF. As DNA, the CDR3 is TGTGCCAGCAGCGAACAATGGGGGACAGGGGACTATGGCTACACCTTC.